The next 28 T cell receptor beta chains were all read from a single sample in a study of T cells in narcolepsy. The data were produced by immunoSEQ multiplex PCR, yet TCRdb's version contains in-frame clones alone and is incomplete. The data hold around 27,000 clones, with approximately 80% observed a single time. Input material: CD45RA- memory CD4+ T cells from PBMCs. The receptors here all came from a human donor with narcolepsy.

The gene calls are TRBV10-2 and TRBJ2-5, with 7 nucleotides matching TRBD2. CDR1 and CDR2 from the germline V gene are WSHSY and SAAADI. The CDR3 runs 14 residues. Trimming removed 6 bases from V and 5 bases from J; junction bases left unmatched: 9. The CDR3 DNA follows: TGCGCCAGCAGGGCCAGCGGGATAGTTGAGACCCAGTACTTC. Amino acid sequence: CASRASGIVETQYF.

The CDR3 nucleotides are TGCGCCAGCAGCACACAGGCCCACTCCTACGAGCAGTACTTC. Protein: CASSTQAHSYEQYF. The rearrangement links TRBV5-1 to TRBJ2-7; the D gene is possibly TRBD1 (5 bases). With 4 bases removed from V and 0 bases from J, the gap between germline ends came to 11 bases. The CDR3 is 14 amino acids. The V gene's germline CDR1 is SGHRS and CDR2 YFSETQ.

The chain links TRBV19 to TRBJ2-1, with 9 bases lining up with TRBD1. The ends lost 10 bases at V and 9 bases at J; junction bases unmatched: 13. The CDR3 extends over 14 amino acids. The germline gives CDR1 LNHDA, CDR2 SQIVND (reference sequence). The CDR3 DNA follows: TGTGCCACATCCGGGACAGGGCTCCTCGGTGAGCAGTTCTTC. Translating it yields CATSGTGLLGEQFF.

The chain uses TRBV5-4 and TRBJ1-6; perhaps TRBD1 as D (6 bases). This CDR3 has 14 amino acids. The ends were cut back, 1 base at V and 5 bases at J, with 7 bases in the middle. Germline CDR1 is SGHNT and CDR2 is YYREEE (reference sequence). In DNA, the CDR3 is TGTGCCAGCAGCTTGCGGACAGATAATTCACCCCTCCACTTT. Protein product: CASSLRTDNSPLHF.

The gene calls are TRBV19 and TRBJ1-5; 7 bases fit TRBD1. The CDR3 consists of 14 residues. Germline assignment: CDR1 LNHDA and CDR2 SQIVND (reference sequence). Trimming cost V 3 bases and J 7 bases; bases outside gene matches: 6. The DNA of the CDR3 is TGTGCCAGTAGTATCAGCCAGGGGGTGCAGCCCCAGCATTTT. It specifies CASSISQGVQPQHF.

This clone was counted a single time. The chain carries TRBV28 and TRBJ2-7; 9 nucleotides agree with TRBD1. The germline V gene has CDR1 MDHEN and CDR2 SYDVKM. The trim removed 4 bases at V and 3 bases at J, leaving 7 bases unmatched. The CDR3 runs 15 residues. CDR3 DNA sequence: TGTGCCAGCAGTTCCCGGGACAGGGTGCACTACGAGCAGTACTTC. Residues: CASSSRDRVHYEQYF.

V is TRBV29-1 and J is TRBJ2-7; D is possibly TRBD1 (6 bases). The CDR3 sequence is 11 residues long. Between the trimmed V and J ends, which lost 2 bases and 6 bases, there was a span of 8 bases. Germline V gene data show CDR1 as SQVTM and CDR2 as ANQGSEA. CDR3 in DNA: TGCAGCGTTGAAATGGGGGCCGAGCAGTACTTC. Protein product: CSVEMGAEQYF.

The rearrangement links TRBV5-4 to TRBJ2-2; 7 bases match TRBD2. The germline CDR1 and CDR2 sequences are SGHNT and YYREEE (reference sequence). V gave up 9 bases and J gave up 0 bases; unmatched junction bases: 8. CDR3 length: 15 amino acids. The CDR3 protein is CATQREAANTGELFF. Written as DNA, the CDR3 is TGTGCCACCCAGCGGGAAGCGGCGAACACCGGGGAGCTGTTTTTT.

The rearrangement joins TRBV7-8 to TRBJ2-3, with D perhaps matching TRBD2 (6 bases). The CDR3 contains 16 residues. Trimming took 0 bases from V and 1 from J, leaving 11 bases between them. Germline V gene data show CDR1 as SGHVS and CDR2 as FQNEAQ. DNA of the CDR3: TGTGCCAGCAGCTTAGCAGAGCGGGCTCGCACAGATACGCAGTATTTT. Amino acid sequence: CASSLAERARTDTQYF.

V usage is TRBV20-1 and J usage is TRBJ2-1; tentatively, D is TRBD1 (6 bases). Germline loops: CDR1 DFQATT, CDR2 SNEGSKA (reference sequence). The CDR3 covers 11 residues. The V end lost 6 bases, the J end lost 6 bases, and 9 bases lay between the germline ends. The CDR3 DNA reads TGCAGTGCGGACAGTTTCAATGAGCAGTTCTTC. This codes for CSADSFNEQFF.

Here the CDR3 reads CASSQTGTSEKLFF. The CDR3 DNA is TGTGCCAGCAGCCAAACAGGGACGAGTGAAAAACTGTTTTTT. The gene calls are TRBV28 and TRBJ1-4, with D possibly being TRBD1 (6 bases). V gave up 6 bases and J gave up 7 bases, with 15 bases separating them. CDR3 length: 14 amino acids. From germline, CDR1 is MDHEN and CDR2 SYDVKM.

For this clone: At the DNA level, this CDR3 is encoded by other sequences in the same sample as well. The rearrangement joins TRBV5-1 to TRBJ2-3; D gene ambiguous. There are 12 residues in the CDR3. Germline V gives CDR1 SGHRS, CDR2 YFSETQ. Trimming shortened V by 0 bases and J by 6 bases, and 5 bases separated the two germline ends. In nucleotides, the CDR3 is TGCGCCAGCAGCTTGGGGTTGGATACGCAGTATTTT. This translates into CASSLGLDTQYF.

The chain couples TRBV7-8 to TRBJ2-3, with a weak D call TRBD2 (6 bases). The germline V and J ends were trimmed by 2 bases and 3 bases, with 21 bases remaining between them. Germline loops: CDR1 SGHVS, CDR2 FQNEAQ. CDR3 length equals 18 residues. This CDR3 reads CASSLYTWRGQLTDTQYF. CDR3 nucleotide sequence: TGTGCCAGCAGCTTATATACATGGAGGGGTCAGTTAACAGATACGCAGTATTTT.

The chain employs TRBV5-1 and TRBJ1-2; tentative D call: TRBD1 (5 bases). Germline-derived CDR1 and CDR2 are SGHRS and YFSETQ. V dropped 0 bases and J dropped 4 bases, with 13 bases sitting between them. This CDR3 comprises 15 residues. CDR3 nucleotides: TGCGCCAGCAGCTTGGCCGTTCAGGGAGGCTATGGCTACACCTTC. Protein: CASSLAVQGGYGYTF.

The chain has TRBV5-4 and TRBJ2-3; possibly TRBD1 for D (5 bases). Trimming took 0 bases from V and 3 from J, leaving 8 bases between them. The CDR3 loop spans 14 amino acids. The germline CDR1 and CDR2 sequences are SGHNT and YYREEE (reference sequence). CDR3 nucleotides: TGTGCCAGCAGCTTGGCCTCAGGGACAGATACGCAGTATTTT. Protein sequence: CASSLASGTDTQYF. Combining the CDR3 with reference TRBV5-4 and TRBJ2-3 gives the whole variable domain ETGVTQSPTHLIKTRGQQVTLRCSSQSGHNTVSWYQQALGQGPQFIFQYYREEENGRGNFPPRFSGLQFPNYSSELNVNALELDDSALYLCASSLASGTDTQYFGPGTRLTVL.

The chain combines TRBV5-4 with TRBJ1-2; 10 bases align to TRBD1. Germline V gene sequence: CDR1 SGHNT, CDR2 YYREEE (reference sequence). The CDR3 has 14 amino acids. J lost 7 bases, V lost 4 bases, and 7 bases had no gene match. The CDR3 here is CASSIDRGLSGYTF. CDR3 DNA sequence: TGTGCCAGCAGCATAGACAGGGGGCTAAGTGGCTACACCTTC.

The chain links TRBV10-3 to TRBJ1-1; tentatively, D is TRBD1 (6 bases). The CDR3 has 14 amino acids. Germline loops: CDR1 ENHRY, CDR2 SYGVKD. With 0 bases removed from V and 7 bases from J, the gap between germline ends came to 12 bases. CDR3 in amino acids: CAISESRGTGEAFF. The CDR3 region has the DNA TGTGCCATCAGTGAGTCCAGGGGAACGGGTGAAGCTTTCTTT.

This chain links TRBV19 with TRBJ1-4, with a tentative D call TRBD1 (5 bases). The V end was cut by 5 bases, the J end by 6 bases, with 13 bases between. This CDR3 contains 14 residues. CDR1 is LNHDA, CDR2 SQIVND, per germline (reference sequence). Here the CDR3 reads CASSVGTGDEKLFF. CDR3 coding DNA: TGTGCCAGTAGTGTGGGGACCGGAGATGAAAAACTGTTTTTT.

The chain links TRBV10-3 to TRBJ1-2; maybe TRBD1 (6 bases). The CDR3 totals 13 residues. V lost 5 bases and J 4 bases, leaving 11 bases between the germline ends. CDR1 is ENHRY and CDR2 is SYGVKD in the germline V gene. The chain's CDR3 is CAISNDRSYGYTF. CDR3 sequence (DNA): TGTGCCATCAGTAACGACAGGAGCTATGGCTACACCTTC.

This chain joins TRBV19 and TRBJ1-4; no clear D gene. The germline CDR1 and CDR2 sequences are LNHDA and SQIVND (reference sequence). The V end lost 9 bases, the J end lost 5 bases, and 19 bases lay between the germline ends. This CDR3 region has 15 residues. CDR3 loop: CASRAVGGENEKLFF. The CDR3 coding sequence is TGTGCCAGCCGGGCAGTAGGAGGCGAAAATGAAAAACTGTTTTTT. The whole variable domain, remainder taken from reference TRBV19 and TRBJ1-4, is DGGITQSPKYLFRKEGQNVTLSCEQNLNHDAMYWYRQDPGQGLRLIYYSQIVNDFQKGDIAEGYSVSREKKESFPLTVTSAQKNPTAFYLCASRAVGGENEKLFFGSGTQLSVL.

The chain has TRBV30 and TRBJ2-3, with 8 nucleotides matching TRBD2. Germline trimming cut 2 bases from V and 2 bases from J; bases unmatched to any gene: 6. Germline values: CDR1 GTSNPN, CDR2 SVGIG (reference sequence). CDR3 size: 15 residues. The CDR3 protein is CAWSKSGGFTDTQYF. The CDR3 DNA sequence: TGTGCCTGGAGTAAAAGCGGGGGATTCACAGATACGCAGTATTTT.

The chain employs TRBV29-1 and TRBJ2-7; 10 bases line up with TRBD2. The V gene end was trimmed by 6 bases and the J gene end by 3 bases; junction bases not matched to a gene: 11. The CDR3 spans 15 residues. Germline CDR1 is SQVTM and CDR2 is ANQGSEA. This CDR3 reads CSVSGLAEAIYEQYF. CDR3 coding DNA: TGCAGCGTCAGCGGACTAGCGGAAGCGATCTACGAGCAGTACTTC.

This clone was counted between two and nine times. The chain links TRBV14 to TRBJ1-1; D uncertain. CDR1 is SGHDN and CDR2 is FVKESK in the germline V gene. CDR3 size: 14 residues. Trimming pared 1 base from V and 5 bases from J, leaving 11 bases between. CDR3 residues: CASSQVFGGTEAFF. CDR3 nucleotide sequence: TGTGCCAGCAGCCAAGTTTTTGGAGGGACTGAAGCTTTCTTT.

CDR3 region: CASSYRAVYEQYF. The CDR3 DNA sequence: TGTGCCAGCAGTTACAGAGCAGTGTACGAGCAGTACTTC. The chain carries TRBV6-6 and TRBJ2-7; D remains unclear. Trimming shortened V by 2 bases and J by 4 bases, and 9 bases separated the two germline ends. Germline CDR1 and CDR2: MNHNY and SVGAGI (reference sequence). The CDR3 sequence is 13 residues long.

The CDR3 sequence is CASRAGTGEGYGYTF. The CDR3 DNA reads TGTGCCAGCAGAGCCGGGACAGGGGAAGGCTATGGCTACACCTTC. V is TRBV7-2 and J is TRBJ1-2; 10 bases are shared with TRBD1. Germline V gene data show CDR1 as SGHTA and CDR2 as FQGNSA. The CDR3 is 15 residues long. With 6 bases clipped from V and 4 bases from J, the junction kept 8 bases outside the gene matches.

The chain employs TRBV10-3 and TRBJ2-2; maybe TRBD1 (6 bases). CDR3 length equals 15 residues. The V gene's germline CDR1 is ENHRY and CDR2 SYGVKD. V lost 6 bases and J lost 1, with 12 bases in between. The CDR3 loop is CAIRSLGQNTGELFF. The CDR3 region has the DNA TGTGCCATCAGATCCCTGGGACAGAACACCGGGGAGCTGTTTTTT.

This clone was recorded once. The V gene is TRBV4-1, the J gene TRBJ2-3; 10 bases agree with TRBD2. Germline CDR1 is MGHRA and CDR2 is YSYEKL. V shed 4 bases, J shed 1 base, and the junction held 5 bases outside the gene matches. This CDR3 comprises 16 residues. The CDR3 reads CASSPIAGGRTDTQYF. The CDR3 coding sequence is TGCGCCAGCAGCCCGATAGCGGGAGGACGCACAGATACGCAGTATTTT.

This chain links TRBV6-1 with TRBJ1-2; unclear D gene. In germline, CDR1 is MNHNS, CDR2 SASEGT. Between the trimmed V and J ends, which lost 8 bases and 4 bases, there was a span of 11 bases. The length of the CDR3 is 12 residues. The CDR3 is CASAGSIYGYTF. The CDR3 DNA sequence: TGTGCCAGCGCCGGGAGCATCTATGGCTACACCTTC.